These 3 T cell receptor beta chains were sequenced from one sample in a study of control samples from healthy donors and cancer patients. The data were produced by immunoSEQ multiplex PCR, yet TCRdb's version contains in-frame clones alone and is incomplete. The table records around 68,000 clones, about 83% of them present only once. Sequencing was performed on blood. The receptors derive from a man aged 60-69 years in good health.

The chain has TRBV10-3 and TRBJ2-7; 8 nucleotides match TRBD1. Germline V gene sequence: CDR1 ENHRY, CDR2 SYGVKD. CDR3 length: 14 amino acids. V shed 3 bases, J shed 7 bases, and the junction held 8 bases outside the gene matches. The DNA for the CDR3 is TGTGCCATCAGTGATCACCAGGGGGCGGATGAGCAGTACTTC. It codes for CAISDHQGADEQYF.

The gene calls are TRBV30 and TRBJ1-6; D perhaps matches TRBD1 (5 bases). Germline-derived CDR1 and CDR2 are GTSNPN and SVGIG (reference sequence). V was pared by 5 bases and J by 7 bases, with 15 bases between. The CDR3 length is 14 residues. CDR3 sequence (DNA): TGTGCCTGGGGGGGAGCAGCCCAAAATTCACCCCTCCACTTT. Translation: CAWGGAAQNSPLHF. Complete variable domain (other parts from reference TRBV30 and TRBJ1-6): SQTIHQWPATLVQPVGSPLSLECTVEGTSNPNLYWYRQAAGRGLQLLFYSVGIGQISSEVPQNLSASRPQDRQFILSSKKLLLSDSGFYLCAWGGAAQNSPLHFGNGTRLTVT.

J is TRBJ2-3 and V is TRBV12-5, with D perhaps TRBD2 (5 bases). CDR1 and CDR2 from the germline V gene are LGHNT and FRNRAP. The CDR3 consists of 14 residues. The V end lost 1 base, the J end lost 8 bases, and 13 bases lay between the germline ends. The CDR3 is CASGLGEGGATQYF. The CDR3 DNA is TGTGCTAGTGGTTTGGGTGAGGGTGGCGCTACGCAGTATTTT.